This TCR beta chain was identified in a study of early T cells in non-severe SARS-CoV-2 infection. Study at large: Sequenced bulk RNA came from whole blood that was unsorted, and chains were unpaired.

General study findings and limits: Comparison of clonotypes with VDJdb favored anti-spike CD8 responses while missing private and CD4 specificities.

This clonotype came up many times. Its antigen is currently unknown. Individual cDNA molecules each received unique molecular identifiers attached to them. TCRdb recomputed calls from the 5' RACE reads with MiXCR, one row per CDR3 protein. The repertoire holds about 52,000 distinct CDR3 sequences, with approximately 9.9% as singletons. The germline V and J ends were trimmed by 3 bases and 5 bases, with 11 bases remaining between them. Germline CDR1 is SQVTM and CDR2 is ANQGSEA. The CDR3 contains 12 residues. Sequencing used whole blood. V gene TRBV29-1 combines with J gene TRBJ2-7, with D perhaps TRBD1 (6 bases). This TCR came from an adult who was a healthcare worker with PCR-confirmed SARS-CoV-2 infection or an uninfected control (not recorded which). The CDR3 here is CSVDDRIHEQYF. The CDR3 DNA reads TGCAGCGTTGACGACAGGATCCACGAGCAGTACTTC.